The 21 T cell receptor beta chains reported below all come from one sample, sequenced in a study of sequential checkpoint blockade in melanoma. Treatment denoted: randomized to nivolumab then ipilimumab (arm A) or the reverse (arm B). Repertoires were generated with immunoSEQ multiplex PCR, while TCRdb's copy carries only in-frame clones and drops some. This table has tens of thousands of clones, roughly 70% appearing once. Source: CD8+ T cells sorted from blood (inferred from file names), taken from a patient given nivolumab and ipilimumab in sequence. Receptor source: a human donor with melanoma.

This clone was seen only a few times. The V gene is TRBV28, the J gene TRBJ2-1, with TRBD1 matching over 10 bases. This CDR3 comprises 15 residues. V lost 5 bases to trimming and J lost 4 bases; unmatched junction nucleotides: 5. From germline, CDR1 is MDHEN and CDR2 SYDVKM. Written as DNA, the CDR3 is TGTGCCAGCAGTCCCGGGACAGGGGATTACAATGAGCAGTTCTTC. This encodes CASSPGTGDYNEQFF.

This clone has only a few counts. This sequence joins TRBV6-1 and TRBJ1-2, with 9 bases identical to TRBD1. The length of the CDR3 is 15 residues. In germline, CDR1 is MNHNS, CDR2 SASEGT. The trim removed 4 bases at V and 8 bases at J, leaving 11 bases unmatched. CDR3 protein: CASSGYGTGKGGYTF. In DNA, the CDR3 is TGTGCCAGCAGTGGGTACGGGACAGGGAAAGGAGGCTACACCTTC.

The rearrangement uses TRBV7-9 and TRBJ1-2; no definite D call. Germline CDR1 and CDR2: SEHNR and FQNEAQ (reference sequence). This CDR3 comprises 14 residues. V lost 5 bases to trimming and J lost 4 bases, with 14 bases between them. CDR3 loop: CASSPRQTPYGYTF. CDR3 DNA sequence: TGTGCCAGCAGCCCTCGACAAACCCCCTATGGCTACACCTTC. Full variable domain (remainder filled in from reference TRBV7-9 and TRBJ1-2): DTGVSQNPRHKITKRGQNVTFRCDPISEHNRLYWYRQTLGQGPEFLTYFQNEAQLEKSRLLSDRFSAERPKGSFSTLEIQRTEQGDSAMYLCASSPRQTPYGYTFGSGTRLTVV.

The chain joins TRBV2 to TRBJ2-3; a weak D match, TRBD1 (8 bases). The CDR3 is made up of 15 amino acids. The germline CDR1 and CDR2 sequences are SNHLY and FYNNEI. V lost 6 bases and J 2 bases, leaving 15 bases between the germline ends. The CDR3 bases are TGTGCCAGCAGCGAGACAGGGGACTACACAGATACGCAGTATTTT. Protein: CASSETGDYTDTQYF.

This clone was seen only a few times. The chain has TRBV5-7 and TRBJ2-1, with 9 positions matching TRBD1. TRBV5-7 is noted as an ORF with a role that remains uncertain. The trim removed 4 bases at V and 15 bases at J, leaving 8 bases unmatched. The CDR3 consists of 12 residues. DNA of the CDR3: TGTGCCAGCAGCGAAACAGGGGGCTTTTGGTTCTTC. Its translation: CASSETGGFWFF.

The V gene is TRBV10-1, the J gene TRBJ2-7, with 10 bases aligning to TRBD1. CDR1 and CDR2 from the germline V gene are WNHNN and SYGVQD (reference sequence). V lost 8 bases, J lost 0 bases, and 1 base stayed unmatched. The CDR3 consists of 13 residues. The CDR3 spells CASRDRGSYEQYV. In DNA form, the CDR3 reads TGCGCCAGCCGGGACAGGGGCTCCTACGAGCAGTACGTC.

The rearrangement links TRBV27 to TRBJ2-7, with 8 nucleotides matching TRBD2. Germline values: CDR1 MNHEY, CDR2 SMNVEV (reference sequence). CDR3 length equals 16 residues. Unmatched junction bases numbered 10, after V lost 4 bases and J lost 2 bases. The CDR3 sequence is CASSYSGGALTYEQYF. For the CDR3, the DNA is TGTGCCAGCAGTTATTCGGGGGGGGCTTTAACCTACGAGCAGTACTTC.

The CDR3: CATENRDTLNSGELFF. The CDR3 nucleotides read TGTGCCACCGAGAACCGGGACACACTTAATTCCGGGGAGCTGTTTTTT. The V call is TRBV15, the J call TRBJ2-2, with D possibly matching TRBD1 (6 bases). Trimming removed 8 bases from V and 6 bases from J, with 22 bases in between. Looked up from germline, CDR1 is LNHNV and CDR2 is YYDKDF (reference sequence). The CDR3 loop spans 16 amino acids.

As DNA, the CDR3 is TGTGCCAGTAGTAACGACTTCTATGGCTACACCTTC. This translates into CASSNDFYGYTF. The chain carries TRBV19 and TRBJ1-2; D gene uncertain. Trimming removed 4 bases from V and 4 bases from J, with 7 bases in between. The CDR3 loop spans 12 amino acids. The germline gives CDR1 LNHDA, CDR2 SQIVND (reference sequence).

This clone qualifies as medium-sized. The rearrangement uses TRBV9 and TRBJ1-3; tentatively, D is TRBD1 (5 bases). This CDR3 is built from 16 residues. Germline CDR1 and CDR2: SGDLS and YYNGEE. V dropped 3 bases and J dropped 0 bases, with 13 bases sitting between them. The CDR3 sequence: CASSGNRLDSGNTIYF. CDR3 coding DNA: TGTGCCAGCAGCGGAAACAGGTTGGACTCTGGAAACACCATATATTTT.

This chain joins TRBV11-2 and TRBJ2-5; unclear D gene. Germline V gene data show CDR1 as SGHAT and CDR2 as FQNNGV. Trimming shortened V by 2 bases and J by 5 bases, and 9 bases separated the two germline ends. This CDR3 contains 13 residues. The CDR3 bases are TGTGCCAGCAGCTTAACTTTATCGGAGACCCAGTACTTC. Protein: CASSLTLSETQYF. The full variable domain, its missing parts supplied by reference TRBV11-2 and TRBJ2-5, is EAGVAQSPRYKIIEKRQSVAFWCNPISGHATLYWYQQILGQGPKLLIQFQNNGVVDDSQLPKDRFSAERLKGVDSTLKIQPAKLEDSAVYLCASSLTLSETQYFGPGTRLLVL.

The CDR3 loop is CASSQVLQKSNYGYTF. CDR3 coding DNA: TGTGCCAGCAGCCAAGTCTTACAGAAGTCTAACTATGGCTACACCTTC. The V call is TRBV4-2, the J call TRBJ1-2; D gene unclear. CDR1 LGHNA and CDR2 YNFKEQ come from the germline V gene. Trimming shortened V by 1 base and J by 0 bases, and 12 bases separated the two germline ends. CDR3 length: 16 residues.

The chain couples TRBV19 to TRBJ2-1; D not resolved. The CDR3 is 13 residues long. Germline CDR1 reads LNHDA; CDR2 reads SQIVND (reference sequence). V lost 3 bases and J 5 bases, leaving 8 bases between the germline ends. The CDR3 protein is CASSISPDNEQFF. The CDR3 DNA reads TGTGCCAGTAGTATCTCCCCAGACAATGAGCAGTTCTTC. The full variable domain, with the rest looked up from reference TRBV19 and TRBJ2-1, is DGGITQSPKYLFRKEGQNVTLSCEQNLNHDAMYWYRQDPGQGLRLIYYSQIVNDFQKGDIAEGYSVSREKKESFPLTVTSAQKNPTAFYLCASSISPDNEQFFGPGTRLTVL.

V is TRBV5-1 and J is TRBJ1-4; D is unclear. The V and J ends lost 10 bases and 1 base respectively, with 14 bases between them. The CDR3 spans 14 residues. Looked up from germline, CDR1 is SGHRS and CDR2 is YFSETQ. The CDR3 spells CASNVGGTNEKLFF. In DNA form, the CDR3 reads TGCGCCTCCAACGTGGGAGGAACTAATGAAAAACTGTTTTTT. Looking up the rest from reference TRBV5-1 and TRBJ1-4 gives the full variable domain: KAGVTQTPRYLIKTRGQQVTLSCSPISGHRSVSWYQQTPGQGLQFLFEYFSETQRNKGNFPGRFSGRQFSNSRSEMNVSTLELGDSALYLCASNVGGTNEKLFFGSGTQLSVL.

This clone was counted between two and nine times. The J gene is TRBJ1-1, the V gene TRBV4-3, with TRBD1 matching over 7 bases. J gave up 7 bases and V 0 bases, and 8 bases lay outside the gene matches. This CDR3 comprises 15 residues. The germline V gene has CDR1 LGHNA and CDR2 YSLEER. The CDR3 DNA follows: TGCGCCAGCAGCCAAGATGAGGGGGCGTATGTTGAAGCTTTCTTT. Its translation is CASSQDEGAYVEAFF.

CDR3 bases: TGCGCCAGCAGCTTGGGATCGGGAACTGAAGCTTTCTTT. This encodes CASSLGSGTEAFF. The chain joins TRBV5-1 to TRBJ1-1; D call uncertain. Trimming stripped 0 bases from V and 5 bases from J, with 8 bases between. CDR1 is SGHRS, CDR2 YFSETQ, per germline. The CDR3 runs to 13 residues.

This clone showed up just a few times. V and J are TRBV5-4 and TRBJ2-7; TRBD1 agrees at 8 bases. Trimming took 3 bases from V and 2 from J; bases not matched to a gene: 4. The CDR3 extends over 14 amino acids. Germline V lookup: CDR1 SGHNT, CDR2 YYREEE (reference sequence). This CDR3 is CASSSLTGAYEQYF. The CDR3 region has the DNA TGTGCCAGCAGCTCCCTGACAGGGGCCTACGAGCAGTACTTC.

The DNA of the CDR3 is TGTGCCAGCAGCACCCAAACAGGGGTAGAGCTTGGCTACACCTTC. Translation: CASSTQTGVELGYTF. V and J are TRBV9 and TRBJ1-2; 7 nucleotides line up with TRBD1. The junction had 13 bases not matched to a gene; V was cut back by 4 bases and J by 7 bases. This CDR3 is built from 15 residues. Per germline, CDR1 SGDLS and CDR2 YYNGEE.

CDR3 bases: TGTGCCAGCAGCTGGGAGGGAAGCTCCTACAATGAGCAGTTCTTC. It codes for CASSWEGSSYNEQFF. The genes are TRBV7-3 and TRBJ2-1; 7 bases fit TRBD2. The CDR3 covers 15 residues. Germline V gene data show CDR1 as SGHTA and CDR2 as FQGTGA. J was trimmed by 0 bases and V by 4 bases; bases with no gene match: 3.

The chain joins TRBV7-9 to TRBJ2-7, with 7 bases fitting TRBD1. Germline V gives CDR1 SEHNR, CDR2 FQNEAQ (reference sequence). The V and J ends lost 7 bases and 6 bases, in that order; junction bases with no gene match: 9. The CDR3 has 13 amino acids. The CDR3 spells CASIDGTVSEQYF. DNA for the CDR3: TGTGCCAGCATCGACGGGACAGTCTCCGAGCAGTACTTC.

The J gene is TRBJ2-5, the V gene TRBV14; D ambiguous. Germline loops: CDR1 SGHDN, CDR2 FVKESK. The CDR3 covers 14 residues. V was cut by 0 bases and J by 1 base, with 6 bases left in between. In DNA, the CDR3 is TGTGCCAGCAGCCAAGAAAACAGCCAAGAGACCCAGTACTTC. Translated, it gives CASSQENSQETQYF.